This TCR beta chain was sequenced during a study of blood T cell repertoires in COVID-19. Study details: Collection of acute and convalescent COVID-19 samples took place in the United States, Italy and Spain.

V was cut by 5 bases and J by 2 bases, with 21 bases left in between. This CDR3 region has 17 residues. In germline, CDR1 is MNHEY, CDR2 SVGEGT. Assay: immunoSEQ multiplex PCR; the TCRdb copy retains only in-frame clones and omits some. The profile covers 150,000 to 200,000 clones, with 70% to 90% appearing a single time and around 2.3% taken by the ten largest. The sequence came from a man in his 70s with active or convalescent COVID-19. The sample taken for sequencing was peripheral blood. The chain employs TRBV6-2 or TRBV6-3 and TRBJ1-2; D is unclear. CDR3 in amino acids: CASSTPDGDLPNYGYTF. The CDR3 region has the DNA TGTGCCAGCAGTACCCCTGACGGAGACCTTCCCAACTATGGCTACACCTTC.